Described below is a single TCR beta chain sequence and its context. Per the original methods: Reference gene primer amplification yielded estimated nucleated cell counts. Only in-frame clones appear in the TCRdb table, and some are missing; sequencing was by immunoSEQ multiplex PCR. V, J and clone size are those of that table, while D and trimming were read from the DNA. This table holds 290,000 or so clones, around 87% found once. This specimen belongs to a study of blood T cell repertoires in COVID-19. Study details: There were acute and convalescent COVID-19 samples, and they came from the United States, Italy and Spain. Sources were T cells, B-cell-depleted T cells, or PBMCs; the material itself was cDNA or gDNA.

This CDR3 has 14 amino acids. Germline CDR1 is MNHNS and CDR2 is SASEGT. V lost 2 bases and J 5 bases, leaving 10 bases between the germline ends. This TCR was recovered from a man in his sixties or seventies with acute or convalescent COVID-19. V is TRBV6-1 and J is TRBJ1-5; D is ambiguous. Sequencing was carried out using peripheral blood. CDR3 region: CASSESRGDQPQHF. The CDR3, as DNA: TGTGCCAGCAGTGAATCTCGGGGAGATCAGCCCCAGCATTTT.